This section outlines one T cell receptor beta chain sequence together with its context. Its matching antigen is unknown. If patients had autoimmune disease history or systemic immunosuppression, they were excluded. The data were taken from a study of OX40 agonist ivuxolimab in advanced cancers. Overall study context: Earlier treatment with anti-PD-1, anti-PD-L1 or anti-CTLA-4 was permitted, and roughly 40% had received some. Study findings and constraints: Within 6 weeks, CD4+ and CD8+ blood T cells expanded clonally at 0.1 to 3.0 mg/kg. Certain nonresponders likewise exhibited a low normalized T-cell clonal expansion.

Profiling relied on immunoSEQ multiplex PCR, and the TCRdb table lists in-frame clones only, not all of them. The sample lists 9,500 to 12,000 clones, approximately 80% occurring once. CDR3 length equals 17 residues. Trimming removed 0 bases at V and 8 bases at J, with 22 bases between. Germline CDR1 and CDR2: SEHNR and FQNEAQ (reference sequence). The TCR originated in an adult with an advanced solid tumor such as melanoma, head and neck, liver or kidney cancer. The genes are TRBV7-9 and TRBJ1-2, with a possible D match to TRBD1 (5 bases). Material: CD4+ or CD8+ T cells sorted from blood, obtained in a trial of the OX40 agonist ivuxolimab. The CDR3 region has the DNA TGTGCCAGCAGCTTAGCAGACAGCACCCAAGGGATATTGGGCTACACCTTC. It is translated as CASSLADSTQGILGYTF.